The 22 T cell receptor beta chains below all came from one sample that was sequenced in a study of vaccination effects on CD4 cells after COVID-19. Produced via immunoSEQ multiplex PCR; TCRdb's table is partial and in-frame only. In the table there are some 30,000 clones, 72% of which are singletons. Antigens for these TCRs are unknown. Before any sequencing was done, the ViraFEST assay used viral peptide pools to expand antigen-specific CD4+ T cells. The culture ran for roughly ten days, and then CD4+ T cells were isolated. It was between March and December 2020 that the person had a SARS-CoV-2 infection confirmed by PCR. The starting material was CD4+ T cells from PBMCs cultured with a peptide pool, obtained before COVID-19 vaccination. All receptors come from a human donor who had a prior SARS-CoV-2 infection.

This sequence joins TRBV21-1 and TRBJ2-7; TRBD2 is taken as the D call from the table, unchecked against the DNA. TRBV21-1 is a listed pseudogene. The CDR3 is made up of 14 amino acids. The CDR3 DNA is TGTGCCAGCAGCAAAGTGGGTTGTGGGCTAGCGGACCTCTTC. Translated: CASSKVGCGLADLF.

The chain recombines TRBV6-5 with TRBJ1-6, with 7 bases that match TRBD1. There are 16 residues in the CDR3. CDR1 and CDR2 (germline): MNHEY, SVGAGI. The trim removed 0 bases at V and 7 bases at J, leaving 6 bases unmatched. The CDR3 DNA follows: TGTGCCAGCAGTTACTCGAGGGCAGGGGGGAATTCACCCCTCCACTTT. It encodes CASSYSRAGGNSPLHF.

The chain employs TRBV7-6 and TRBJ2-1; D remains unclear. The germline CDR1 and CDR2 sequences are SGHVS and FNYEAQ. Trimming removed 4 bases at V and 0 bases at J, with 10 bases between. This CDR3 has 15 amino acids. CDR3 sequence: CASSSQVNSYNEQFF. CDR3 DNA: TGTGCCAGCAGCTCGCAGGTAAACTCCTACAATGAGCAGTTCTTC.

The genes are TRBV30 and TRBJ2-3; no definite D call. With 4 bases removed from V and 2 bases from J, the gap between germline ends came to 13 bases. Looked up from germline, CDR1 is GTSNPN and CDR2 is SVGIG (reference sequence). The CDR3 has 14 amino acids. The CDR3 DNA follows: TGTGCCTGGACTATGGCAGGCACCACAGATACGCAGTATTTT. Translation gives CAWTMAGTTDTQYF.

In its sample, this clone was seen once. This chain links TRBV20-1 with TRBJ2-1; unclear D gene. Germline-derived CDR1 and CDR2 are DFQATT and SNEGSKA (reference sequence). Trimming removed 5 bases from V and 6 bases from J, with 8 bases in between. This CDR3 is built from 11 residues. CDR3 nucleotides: TGCAGTGCTTCGAGTTTCAATGAGCAGTTCTTC. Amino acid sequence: CSASSFNEQFF.

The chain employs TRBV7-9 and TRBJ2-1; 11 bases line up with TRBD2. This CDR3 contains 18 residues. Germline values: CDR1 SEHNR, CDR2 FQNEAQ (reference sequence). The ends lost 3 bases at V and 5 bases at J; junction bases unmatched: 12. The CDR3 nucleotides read TGTGCCAGCAGCTTTTCTGTTACTAGCGGGAGTGAAAACAATGAGCAGTTCTTC. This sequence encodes CASSFSVTSGSENNEQFF.

CDR3 residues: CASSPGTHSYEQYF. DNA of the CDR3: TGTGCCAGCAGTCCAGGGACGCACTCCTACGAGCAGTACTTC. The rearrangement links TRBV7-2 to TRBJ2-7; the D call may be TRBD1 or TRBD2 (5 bases each). The V end was cut by 6 bases, the J end by 0 bases, with 12 bases between. The V gene's germline CDR1 is SGHTA and CDR2 FQGNSA. This CDR3 contains 14 residues.

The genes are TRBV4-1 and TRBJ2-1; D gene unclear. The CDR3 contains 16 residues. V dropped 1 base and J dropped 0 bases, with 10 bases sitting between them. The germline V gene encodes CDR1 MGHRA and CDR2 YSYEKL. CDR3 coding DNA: TGCGCCAGCAGCCAAGTTGATTTGATCTCCTACAATGAGCAGTTCTTC. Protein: CASSQVDLISYNEQFF.

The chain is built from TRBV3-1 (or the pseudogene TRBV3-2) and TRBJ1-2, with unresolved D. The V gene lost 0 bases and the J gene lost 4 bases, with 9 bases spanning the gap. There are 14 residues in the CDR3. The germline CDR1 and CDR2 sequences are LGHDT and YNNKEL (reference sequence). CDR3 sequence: CASSQDSRVYGYTF. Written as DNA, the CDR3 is TGTGCCAGCAGCCAAGATTCAAGGGTCTATGGCTACACCTTC.

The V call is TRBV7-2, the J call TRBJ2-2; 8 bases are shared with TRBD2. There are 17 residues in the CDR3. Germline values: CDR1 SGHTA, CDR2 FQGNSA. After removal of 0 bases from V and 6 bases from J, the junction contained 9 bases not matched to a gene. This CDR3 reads CASSLAGWAGGPGELFF. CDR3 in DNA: TGTGCCAGCAGCTTAGCCGGATGGGCGGGGGGACCCGGGGAGCTGTTTTTT.

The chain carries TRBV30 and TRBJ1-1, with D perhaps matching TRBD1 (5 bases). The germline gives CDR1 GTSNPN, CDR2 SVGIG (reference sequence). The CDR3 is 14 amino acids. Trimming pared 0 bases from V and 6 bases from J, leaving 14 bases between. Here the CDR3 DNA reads TGTGCCTGGAGTGTATCCGGGGGGGGAGCTGAAGCTTTCTTT. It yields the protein CAWSVSGGGAEAFF.

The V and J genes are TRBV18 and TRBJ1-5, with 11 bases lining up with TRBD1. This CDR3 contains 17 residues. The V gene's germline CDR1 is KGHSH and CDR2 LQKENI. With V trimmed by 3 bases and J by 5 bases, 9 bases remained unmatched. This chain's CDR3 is CASSPFSGQGDDQPQHF. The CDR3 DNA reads TGTGCCAGCTCACCTTTCTCGGGACAGGGGGACGATCAGCCCCAGCATTTT.

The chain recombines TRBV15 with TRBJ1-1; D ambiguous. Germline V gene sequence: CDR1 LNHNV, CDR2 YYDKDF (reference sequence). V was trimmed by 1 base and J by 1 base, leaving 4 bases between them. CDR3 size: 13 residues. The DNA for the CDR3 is TGTGCCACCAGCAGAGTGACGAACACTGAAGCTTTCTTT. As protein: CATSRVTNTEAFF.

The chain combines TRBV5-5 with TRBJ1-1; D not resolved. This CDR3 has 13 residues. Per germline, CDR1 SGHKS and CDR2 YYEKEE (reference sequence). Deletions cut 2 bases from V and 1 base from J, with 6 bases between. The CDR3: CASSFAGNTEAFF. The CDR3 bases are TGTGCCAGCAGCTTTGCGGGGAACACTGAAGCTTTCTTT.

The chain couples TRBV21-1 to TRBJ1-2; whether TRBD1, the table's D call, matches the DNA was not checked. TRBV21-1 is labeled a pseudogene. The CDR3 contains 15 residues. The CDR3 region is CASSIPGPRGDGYTF. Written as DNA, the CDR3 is TGTGCCAGCAGCATCCCCGGGCCCAGGGGGGATGGCTACACCTTC.

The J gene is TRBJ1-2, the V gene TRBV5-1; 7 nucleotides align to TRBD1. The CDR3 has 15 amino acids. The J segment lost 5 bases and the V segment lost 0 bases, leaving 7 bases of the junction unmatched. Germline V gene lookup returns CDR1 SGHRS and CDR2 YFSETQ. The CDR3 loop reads CASSLGTGDTYGYTF. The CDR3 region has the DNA TGCGCCAGCAGCTTGGGGACAGGAGACACTTATGGCTACACCTTC. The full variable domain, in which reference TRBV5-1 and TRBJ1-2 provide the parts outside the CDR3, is KAGVTQTPRYLIKTRGQQVTLSCSPISGHRSVSWYQQTPGQGLQFLFEYFSETQRNKGNFPGRFSGRQFSNSRSEMNVSTLELGDSALYLCASSLGTGDTYGYTFGSGTRLTVV.

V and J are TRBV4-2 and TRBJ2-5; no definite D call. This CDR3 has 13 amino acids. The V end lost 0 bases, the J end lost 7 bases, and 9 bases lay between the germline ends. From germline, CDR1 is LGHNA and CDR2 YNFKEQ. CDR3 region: CASSQESRGTQYF. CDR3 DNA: TGTGCCAGCAGCCAAGAGTCTCGAGGGACCCAGTACTTC.

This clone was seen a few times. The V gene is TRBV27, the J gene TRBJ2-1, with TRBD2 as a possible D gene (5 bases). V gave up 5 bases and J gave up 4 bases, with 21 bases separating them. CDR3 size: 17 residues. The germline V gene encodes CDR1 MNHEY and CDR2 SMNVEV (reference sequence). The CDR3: CASSRYPDSLSYNEQFF. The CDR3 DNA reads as TGTGCCAGCAGTCGATATCCGGACTCCCTGTCGTACAATGAGCAGTTCTTC.

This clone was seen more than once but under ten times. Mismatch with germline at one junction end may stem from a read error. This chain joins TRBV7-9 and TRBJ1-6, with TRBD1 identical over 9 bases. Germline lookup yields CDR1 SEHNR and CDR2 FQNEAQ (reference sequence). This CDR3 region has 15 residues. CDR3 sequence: CASSYGTGYSSPLHF. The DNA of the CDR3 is TGTGCCAGCAGTTACGGGACAGGGTATAGTTCACCCCTCCACTTT.

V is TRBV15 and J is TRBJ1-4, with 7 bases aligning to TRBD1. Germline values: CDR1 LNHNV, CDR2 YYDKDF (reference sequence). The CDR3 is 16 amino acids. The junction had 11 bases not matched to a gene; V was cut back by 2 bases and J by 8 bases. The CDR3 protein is CATSRHRGIVEEKLFF. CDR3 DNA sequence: TGTGCCACCAGCAGACACAGGGGAATAGTAGAAGAAAAACTGTTTTTT. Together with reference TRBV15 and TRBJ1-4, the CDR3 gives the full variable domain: DAMVIQNPRYQVTQFGKPVTLSCSQTLNHNVMYWYQQKSSQAPKLLFHYYDKDFNNEADTPDNFQSRRPNTSFCFLDIRSPGLGDTAMYLCATSRHRGIVEEKLFFGSGTQLSVL.

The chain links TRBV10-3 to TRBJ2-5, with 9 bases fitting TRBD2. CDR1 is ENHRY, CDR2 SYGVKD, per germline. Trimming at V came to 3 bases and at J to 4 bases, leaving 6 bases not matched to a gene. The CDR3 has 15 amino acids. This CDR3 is CAISDRRGGRETQYF. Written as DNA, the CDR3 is TGTGCCATCAGTGATAGGCGGGGGGGCCGAGAGACCCAGTACTTC.

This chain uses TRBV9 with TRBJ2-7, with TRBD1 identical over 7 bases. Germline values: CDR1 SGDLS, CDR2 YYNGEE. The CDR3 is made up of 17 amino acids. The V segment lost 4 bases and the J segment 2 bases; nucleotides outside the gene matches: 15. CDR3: CASSPKTGTVETYEQYF. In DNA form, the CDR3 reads TGTGCCAGCAGCCCTAAGACCGGGACAGTTGAAACCTACGAGCAGTACTTC.